The 2 T cell receptor beta chains below all came from one sample that was sequenced in a study of shared clonotypes between healthy human individuals. Repertoires were generated with immunoSEQ multiplex PCR, while TCRdb's copy carries only in-frame clones and drops some. The sample gives a few hundred thousand clones, about 80% of which show up once; over 9.5% is in the top ten. Sequenced: PBMCs. The origin of the receptors is a woman aged 40 to 49 in good health. Some clones in this sample may be carry-over from other donors' samples.

The rearrangement links TRBV18 to TRBJ1-5; D may be TRBD1 (5 bases). The CDR3 length is 14 residues. The germline V gene has CDR1 KGHSH and CDR2 LQKENI. Deletions cut 3 bases from V and 5 bases from J, with 11 bases between. The CDR3: CASSPGAGDQPQHF. The DNA for the CDR3 is TGTGCCAGCTCACCTGGGGCGGGTGATCAGCCCCAGCATTTT.

This chain connects TRBV7-2 to TRBJ1-1; TRBD1 is a possible D gene (5 bases). The CDR3 length is 15 residues. The V gene's germline CDR1 is SGHTA and CDR2 FQGNSA. Trimming pared 1 base from V and 4 bases from J, leaving 13 bases between. The CDR3 sequence is CASSLVAGLVTEAFF. CDR3 DNA sequence: TGTGCCAGCAGCTTAGTGGCAGGGTTGGTCACTGAAGCTTTCTTT. Drawing the rest from reference TRBV7-2 and TRBJ1-1, the complete variable domain is GAGVSQSPSNKVTEKGKDVELRCDPISGHTALYWYRQSLGQGLEFLIYFQGNSAPDKSGLPSDRFSAERTGGSVSTLTIQRTQQEDSAVYLCASSLVAGLVTEAFFGQGTRLTVV.